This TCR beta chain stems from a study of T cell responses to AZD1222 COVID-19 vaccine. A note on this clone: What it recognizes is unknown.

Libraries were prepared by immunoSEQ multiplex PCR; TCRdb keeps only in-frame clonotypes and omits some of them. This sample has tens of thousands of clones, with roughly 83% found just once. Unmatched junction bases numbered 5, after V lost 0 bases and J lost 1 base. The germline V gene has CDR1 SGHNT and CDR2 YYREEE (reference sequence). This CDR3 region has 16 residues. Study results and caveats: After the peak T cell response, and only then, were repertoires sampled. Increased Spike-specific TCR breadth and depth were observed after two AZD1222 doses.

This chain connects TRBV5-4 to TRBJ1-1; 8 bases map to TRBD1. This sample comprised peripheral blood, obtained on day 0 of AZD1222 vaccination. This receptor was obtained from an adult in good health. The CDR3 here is CASSLDPGGTNTEAFF. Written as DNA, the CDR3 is TGTGCCAGCAGCTTGGATCCAGGGGGCACGAACACTGAAGCTTTCTTT.